This T cell receptor (beta chain) came from a study of OX40 agonist ivuxolimab in advanced cancers. Overall study: Enrollees could have had prior anti-PD-1, anti-PD-L1 or anti-CTLA-4 therapy, which 35% to 40% had received. The study, taken as a whole, reports: At 0.1 to 3.0 mg/kg, clonal expansion of CD4+ and CD8+ blood T cells had occurred by week 6.

The CDR3 has 15 residues. The V and J ends lost 3 bases and 2 bases, in that order; junction bases with no gene match: 6. Germline CDR1 SGHRS, CDR2 YFSETQ. The protocol was immunoSEQ multiplex PCR, while the TCRdb copy is restricted to in-frame clones and leaves out a portion. There are 35,000 to 50,000 clones in the sample; approximately 83% occur only once, and around 30% lies in the top ten. This clone appeared a single time. What it binds is not known. Source: CD4+ or CD8+ T cells sorted from blood, taken in a trial of the OX40 agonist ivuxolimab. This chain links TRBV5-1 with TRBJ2-3; TRBD1 matches 7 bases. The sequence was collected from an adult with an advanced solid tumor such as melanoma, head and neck, liver or kidney cancer. CDR3 loop: CASSWGQPDTDTQYF. DNA for the CDR3: TGCGCCAGCAGCTGGGGACAGCCTGACACAGATACGCAGTATTTT.